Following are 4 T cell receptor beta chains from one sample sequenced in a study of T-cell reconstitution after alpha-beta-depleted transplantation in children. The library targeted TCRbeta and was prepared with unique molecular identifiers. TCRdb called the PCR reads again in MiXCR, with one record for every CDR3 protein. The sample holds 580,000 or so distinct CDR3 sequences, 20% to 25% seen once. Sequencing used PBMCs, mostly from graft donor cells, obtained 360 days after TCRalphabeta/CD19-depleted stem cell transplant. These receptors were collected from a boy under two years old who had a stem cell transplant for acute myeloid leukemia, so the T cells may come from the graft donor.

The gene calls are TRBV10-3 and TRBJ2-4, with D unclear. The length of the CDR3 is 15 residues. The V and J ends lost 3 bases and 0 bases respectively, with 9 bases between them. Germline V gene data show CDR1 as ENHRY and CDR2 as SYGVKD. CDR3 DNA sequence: TGTGCCATCAGTGATGTTGGGTCAGCCAAAAACATTCAGTACTTC. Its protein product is CAISDVGSAKNIQYF.

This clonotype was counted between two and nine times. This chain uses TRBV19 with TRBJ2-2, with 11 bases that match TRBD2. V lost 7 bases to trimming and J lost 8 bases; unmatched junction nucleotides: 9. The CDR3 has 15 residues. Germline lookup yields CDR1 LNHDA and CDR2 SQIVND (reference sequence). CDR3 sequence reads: CASTARRLAGGELFF. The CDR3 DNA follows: TGTGCCAGTACCGCCAGGAGACTAGCGGGGGGGGAGCTGTTTTTT. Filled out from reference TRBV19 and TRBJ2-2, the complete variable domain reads DGGITQSPKYLFRKEGQNVTLSCEQNLNHDAMYWYRQDPGQGLRLIYYSQIVNDFQKGDIAEGYSVSREKKESFPLTVTSAQKNPTAFYLCASTARRLAGGELFFGEGSRLTVL.

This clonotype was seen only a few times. CDR3 residues: CSAPGPQIKYNEQFF. The CDR3 bases are TGCAGTGCTCCGGGACCTCAGATAAAATACAATGAGCAGTTCTTC. The chain employs TRBV20-1 and TRBJ2-1; perhaps D is TRBD1 or TRBD2 (5 bases each). Trimming stripped 5 bases from V and 4 bases from J, with 18 bases between. Germline CDR1 and CDR2: DFQATT and SNEGSKA (reference sequence). The CDR3 spans 15 residues.

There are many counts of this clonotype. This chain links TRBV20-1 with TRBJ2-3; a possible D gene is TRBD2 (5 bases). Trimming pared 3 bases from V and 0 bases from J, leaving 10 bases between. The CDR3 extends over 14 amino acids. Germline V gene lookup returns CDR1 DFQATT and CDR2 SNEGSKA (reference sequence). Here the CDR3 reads CSASDSVSTDTQYF. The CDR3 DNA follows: TGCAGTGCTAGTGATAGCGTAAGCACAGATACGCAGTATTTT.